The clone carrying this T cell receptor beta chain was recorded many times. The antigen is unknown. These data are taken from a study of T cell repertoires in cytomegalovirus infection. In the study overall: Recently identified HLA-C-restricted CMV epitopes were among the peptides used. Both CMV infection and a matching HLA type were indicated by public TCR beta signatures. Points from the study as a whole: The response measured ex vivo was dominated by TCR beta clonotypes (HLA-C-restricted and CMV-specific).

From the reads, TCRdb called clonotypes with MiXCR, one entry per CDR3 protein. The sample lists 370,000 or so distinct CDR3 sequences, 34% occurring once. V shed 4 bases and J 7 bases; nucleotides not matched to a gene: 2. CDR3 length equals 14 residues. CDR1 is MNHNS, CDR2 SASEGT, per germline. The receptor's source is a human donor in good health (CMV status not recorded). Some clones in this sample may be carry-over from other donors' samples. The chain links TRBV6-1 to TRBJ1-6, with 9 bases identical to TRBD1. The sequenced sample was cultured PBMCs, obtained from culture after CMV antigen stimulation. The CDR3 protein is CASSGQGENSPLHF. The CDR3 nucleotides read TGTGCCAGCAGTGGACAGGGGGAAAATTCACCCCTCCACTTT.